This T cell receptor beta chain came from a study of blood T cell repertoires in COVID-19. Looking at the study overall: PBMCs, B-cell-depleted T cells, or T cells were the source of the cDNA or gDNA that made up the material.

Source study methods: Nucleated cell counts were estimated from reference gene primer amplification. Data came from immunoSEQ multiplex PCR; TCRdb stores just in-frame clones and leaves some out. That table supplies the V and J calls and clone size; D and trimming were determined from the DNA. Here the sample spans fewer than 350,000 clones, about 85% being singletons. The study recruited people aged roughly 18 to 100 years across approximately 25 US areas. Germline-derived CDR1 and CDR2 are MGHDK and SYGVNS. The V end lost 4 bases, the J end lost 0 bases, and 7 bases lay between the germline ends. The CDR3 has 15 residues.

The TCR originated in a woman aged 30 to 39 who had been exposed to COVID-19. V is TRBV25-1 and J is TRBJ1-6; no clear D. Sequencing input: PBMCs or T cells enriched from blood (not recorded which). In DNA, the CDR3 is TGTGCCAGCAGTGCAAAGAGCTCCTATAATTCACCCCTCCACTTT. Protein sequence: CASSAKSSYNSPLHF.